This is a list of T cell receptor beta chains from one sample in a study of shared clonotypes between healthy human individuals. Some clones are missing from TCRdb's copy, which holds only in-frame ones; the method was immunoSEQ multiplex PCR. The sample lists around 980,000 clones, 70% to 80% occurring once. The sequencing input was memory CD4+ T cells from PBMCs. The receptors originated from a young man in good health. Some clones in this sample may be carry-over from other donors' samples. Both conserved end residues are part of each CDR3. D genes are given only for firm matches. Where a row states a size, it is once, few, many or the class of an expanded clone; other rows omit it.

>TRBV7-3|TRBD1|TRBJ2-7|once
CASRYPGQGSEQYF
TGTGCCAGCAGATATCCGGGACAGGGCTCCGAGCAGTACTTC
>TRBV7-2|TRBD2|TRBJ2-1|-
CASRETSGNMRYEQFF
TGTGCCAGCAGGGAGACTAGCGGGAATATGAGATATGAGCAGTTCTTC
>TRBV5-1|-|TRBJ1-2|once
CASSIQDSDGYTF
TGCGCCAGCAGTATTCAGGATTCGGATGGCTACACCTTC
>TRBV27|TRBD1|TRBJ1-2|-
CASRPRDRSPYGYTF
TGTGCCAGCAGGCCCCGGGACAGGTCACCCTATGGCTACACCTTC
>TRBV7-2|-|TRBJ1-2|-
CASSPQPNYGYTF
TGTGCCAGCAGCCCGCAGCCTAACTATGGCTACACCTTC
>TRBV29-1|-|TRBJ2-3|-
CSSIWGSTDTQYF
TGCAGCTCGATATGGGGAAGCACAGATACGCAGTATTTT
>TRBV11-2|-|TRBJ1-2|-
CASSLNRASHGYTF
TGTGCCAGCAGCTTAAATAGGGCATCTCATGGCTACACCTTC
>TRBV2|-|TRBJ2-2|-
CASRITGELFF
TGTGCCAGCAGGATCACCGGGGAGCTGTTTTTT
>TRBV27|-|TRBJ1-5|few
CASSLRRTNQPQHF
TGTGCCAGCAGTCTAAGACGGACCAATCAGCCCCAGCATTTT
>TRBV29-1|-|TRBJ2-5|-
CSADSPQETQYF
TGCAGCGCGGACAGTCCACAAGAGACCCAGTACTTC
>TRBV6-5|-|TRBJ1-5|-
CASSYSSRGSQPQHF
TGTGCCAGCAGTTACTCTAGTCGGGGCTCTCAGCCCCAGCATTTT